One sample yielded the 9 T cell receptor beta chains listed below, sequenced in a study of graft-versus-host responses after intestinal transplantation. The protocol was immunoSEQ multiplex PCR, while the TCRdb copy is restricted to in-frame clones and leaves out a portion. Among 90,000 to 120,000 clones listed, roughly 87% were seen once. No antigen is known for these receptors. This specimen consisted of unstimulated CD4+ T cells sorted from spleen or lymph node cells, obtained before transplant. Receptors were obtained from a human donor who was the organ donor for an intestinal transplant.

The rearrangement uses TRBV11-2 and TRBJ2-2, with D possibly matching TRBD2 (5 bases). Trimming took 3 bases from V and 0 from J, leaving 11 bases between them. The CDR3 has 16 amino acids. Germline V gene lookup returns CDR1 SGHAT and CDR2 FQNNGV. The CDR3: CASSFRRGANTGELFF. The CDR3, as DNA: TGTGCCAGCAGCTTTCGTCGGGGTGCGAACACCGGGGAGCTGTTTTTT.

CDR3 in amino acids: CASSEYRGSAFF. As DNA, the CDR3 is TGCGCCAGCAGTGAGTACAGGGGGAGTGCTTTCTTT. The rearrangement links TRBV10-2 to TRBJ1-1; 8 bases match TRBD1. Germline lookup yields CDR1 WSHSY and CDR2 SAAADI. The CDR3 has 12 amino acids. The ends lost 1 base at V and 11 bases at J; junction bases unmatched: 3.

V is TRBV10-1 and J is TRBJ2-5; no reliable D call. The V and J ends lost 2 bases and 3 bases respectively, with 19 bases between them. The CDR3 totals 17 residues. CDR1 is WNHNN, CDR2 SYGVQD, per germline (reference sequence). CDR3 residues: CASSEGSQGRNKETQYF. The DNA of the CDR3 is TGCGCCAGCAGTGAGGGGTCTCAAGGAAGAAACAAAGAGACCCAGTACTTC.

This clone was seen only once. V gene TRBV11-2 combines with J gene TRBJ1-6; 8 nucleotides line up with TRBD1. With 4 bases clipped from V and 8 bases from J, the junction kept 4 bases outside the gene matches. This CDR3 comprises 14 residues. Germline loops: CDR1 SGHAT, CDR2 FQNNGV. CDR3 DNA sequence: TGTGCCAGCAGCTCGCGGACAGGGTATTCACCCCTCCACTTT. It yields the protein CASSSRTGYSPLHF.

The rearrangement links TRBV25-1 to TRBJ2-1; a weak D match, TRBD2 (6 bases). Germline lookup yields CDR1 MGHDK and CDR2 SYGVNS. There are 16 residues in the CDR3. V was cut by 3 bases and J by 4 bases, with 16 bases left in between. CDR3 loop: CASSDIAAGTYNEQFF. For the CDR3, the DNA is TGTGCCAGCAGTGATATCGCGGCGGGGACTTACAATGAGCAGTTCTTC.

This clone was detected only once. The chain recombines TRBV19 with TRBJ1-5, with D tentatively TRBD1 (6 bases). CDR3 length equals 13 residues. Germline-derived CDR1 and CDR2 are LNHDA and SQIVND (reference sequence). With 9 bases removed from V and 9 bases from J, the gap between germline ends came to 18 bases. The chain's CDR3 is CASGGTLTWPQHF. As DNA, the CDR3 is TGTGCCAGCGGCGGGACACTTACTTGGCCCCAGCATTTT.

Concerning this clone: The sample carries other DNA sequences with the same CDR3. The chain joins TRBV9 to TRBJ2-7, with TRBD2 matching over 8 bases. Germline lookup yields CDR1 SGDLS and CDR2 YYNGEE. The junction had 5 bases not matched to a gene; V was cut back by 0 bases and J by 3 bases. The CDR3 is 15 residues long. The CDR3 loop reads CASSVGAGGYYEQYF. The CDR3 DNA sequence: TGTGCCAGCAGCGTAGGTGCGGGGGGCTACTACGAGCAGTACTTC.

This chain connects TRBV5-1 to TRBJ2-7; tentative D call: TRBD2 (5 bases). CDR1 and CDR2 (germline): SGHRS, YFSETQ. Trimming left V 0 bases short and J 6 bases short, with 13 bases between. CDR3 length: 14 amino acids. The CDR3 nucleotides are TGCGCCAGCAGCTTGGTGGTAGCGACTCTCGAGCAGTACTTC. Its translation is CASSLVVATLEQYF.

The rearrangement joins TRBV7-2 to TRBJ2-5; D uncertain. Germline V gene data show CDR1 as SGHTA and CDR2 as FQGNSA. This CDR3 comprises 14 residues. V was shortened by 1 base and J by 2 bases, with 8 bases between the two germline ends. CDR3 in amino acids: CASSLGLGQETQYF. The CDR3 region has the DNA TGTGCCAGCAGCTTAGGGCTCGGACAAGAGACCCAGTACTTC.